The sequence of this T cell receptor (beta chain) was determined in a study of blood T cells in healthy people across ages. Donor samples were obtained from healthy Caucasian individuals from Russia, aged roughly 6 to 90. Combining a sample-barcoded 5' primer with a J-beta primer mix, a second PCR ran for roughly 7 to 12 cycles. Paired-end reads containing CDR3 totaled no fewer than 3 million for each sample. TCRdb re-derived calls from the 5' RACE reads in MiXCR, one entry per CDR3 protein. The profile shows over 1,300,000 distinct CDR3 sequences, approximately 63% of them singletons. Sequenced: blood. The origin of this receptor is a man younger than 35 in good health.

CDR3 amino acids: CASSPPGQDYYGYTF. The CDR3 coding sequence is TGTGCCAGCAGTCCGCCGGGACAGGACTACTATGGCTACACCTTC. This sequence joins TRBV2 and TRBJ1-2; 8 bases fit TRBD1. The V gene end was trimmed by 5 bases and the J gene end by 3 bases; junction bases not matched to a gene: 8. CDR1 is SNHLY and CDR2 is FYNNEI in the germline V gene. The CDR3 has 15 amino acids.